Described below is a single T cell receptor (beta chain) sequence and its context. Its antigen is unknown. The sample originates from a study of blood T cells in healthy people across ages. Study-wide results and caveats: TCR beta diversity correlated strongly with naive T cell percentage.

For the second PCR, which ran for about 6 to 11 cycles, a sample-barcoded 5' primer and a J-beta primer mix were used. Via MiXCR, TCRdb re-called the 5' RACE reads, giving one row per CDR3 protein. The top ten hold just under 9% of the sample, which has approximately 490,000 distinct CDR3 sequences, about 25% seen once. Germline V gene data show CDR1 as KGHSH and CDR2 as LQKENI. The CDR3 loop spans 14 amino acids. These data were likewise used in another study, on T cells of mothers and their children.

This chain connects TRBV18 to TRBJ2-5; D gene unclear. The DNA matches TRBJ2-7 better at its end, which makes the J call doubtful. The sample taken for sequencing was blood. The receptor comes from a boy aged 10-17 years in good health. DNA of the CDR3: TGTGCCAGCTCACCACCAAGAGAGAACTACGAGCAGTACTTC. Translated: CASSPPRENYEQYF.